The rows below give T cell receptor beta chains drawn from one sample of a study of blood T cell repertoires in COVID-19. Clones were read by immunoSEQ multiplex PCR, and TCRdb kept only the in-frame ones, dropping some. The sample contains 250,000 to 300,000 clones, around 86% of which appear only once. What was sequenced was peripheral blood. Receptors originate from a woman aged 60-75 years with active or convalescent COVID-19. Each CDR3 is given with its conserved first and last residue. The order of the fields is V gene, clone size, J gene, D gene, CDR3 protein, CDR3 DNA. The D gene is left open where the match is weak. The size field is filled for only some rows; it gives once, few, many or a size class.

v_call: TRBV7-2; clone_size: many; j_call: TRBJ1-2; d_call: TRBD1; cdr3_aa: CASSYKTGPHGYTF; cdr3_nt: TGTGCCAGCAGCTATAAGACAGGGCCCCATGGCTACACCTTC
v_call: TRBV24-1; clone_size: few; j_call: TRBJ2-1; d_call: -; cdr3_aa: CATSDTDRYNEQFF; cdr3_nt: TGTGCCACCAGTGATACGGACAGATACAATGAGCAGTTCTTC
v_call: TRBV5-4; clone_size: -; j_call: TRBJ2-5; d_call: TRBD1; cdr3_aa: CASSLPQGAPGKETQYF; cdr3_nt: TGTGCCAGCAGCCTTCCACAGGGGGCCCCGGGAAAAGAGACCCAGTACTTC
v_call: TRBV6-6; clone_size: -; j_call: TRBJ1-2; d_call: TRBD1; cdr3_aa: CASSGTEIGYTF; cdr3_nt: TGTGCCAGCAGCGGGACAGAGATTGGCTACACCTTC
v_call: TRBV7-3; clone_size: -; j_call: TRBJ1-1; d_call: -; cdr3_aa: CASSLTRHPDTEAFF; cdr3_nt: TGTGCCAGCAGCTTAACCAGACATCCGGACACTGAAGCTTTCTTT
v_call: TRBV13; clone_size: many; j_call: TRBJ2-3; d_call: TRBD2; cdr3_aa: CASSLRPGLAGLQADTQYF; cdr3_nt: TGTGCCAGCAGCTTACGGCCGGGACTAGCGGGTCTTCAGGCAGATACGCAGTATTTT
v_call: TRBV29-1; clone_size: -; j_call: TRBJ2-1; d_call: TRBD2; cdr3_aa: CSVGTSGYNEQFF; cdr3_nt: TGCAGCGTTGGTACTAGCGGGTACAATGAGCAGTTCTTC
v_call: TRBV4-1; clone_size: -; j_call: TRBJ1-1; d_call: -; cdr3_aa: CASSQGALNTEAFF; cdr3_nt: TGCGCCAGCAGCCAGGGAGCCTTGAACACTGAAGCTTTCTTT
v_call: TRBV5-1; clone_size: -; j_call: TRBJ1-1; d_call: TRBD1; cdr3_aa: CASSLALAPGQGLVTEAFF; cdr3_nt: TGCGCCAGCAGCTTGGCCCTTGCCCCCGGACAGGGACTGGTAACTGAAGCTTTCTTT
v_call: TRBV7-3; clone_size: -; j_call: TRBJ2-2; d_call: -; cdr3_aa: CASSFSRGGGELFF; cdr3_nt: TGTGCCAGCAGCTTTTCTCGAGGTGGCGGGGAGCTGTTTTTT
v_call: TRBV5-4; clone_size: -; j_call: TRBJ2-1; d_call: TRBD2; cdr3_aa: CASSWGGIGGANEQFF; cdr3_nt: TGTGCCAGCAGCTGGGGGGGTATCGGAGGGGCCAATGAGCAGTTCTTC
v_call: TRBV4-3; clone_size: -; j_call: TRBJ1-1; d_call: -; cdr3_aa: CASSHRPSLNTEAFF; cdr3_nt: TGCGCCAGCAGCCACCGGCCTAGCTTGAACACTGAAGCTTTCTTT
v_call: TRBV2; clone_size: few; j_call: TRBJ1-1; d_call: -; cdr3_aa: CASRPDSLNTEAFF; cdr3_nt: TGTGCCAGCAGGCCGGACAGTCTTAACACTGAAGCTTTCTTT
v_call: TRBV7-3; clone_size: few; j_call: TRBJ2-3; d_call: -; cdr3_aa: CASSPPPGGTDTQYF; cdr3_nt: TGTGCCAGCAGCCCGCCTCCCGGGGGCACAGATACGCAGTATTTT
v_call: TRBV7-2; clone_size: -; j_call: TRBJ2-7; d_call: -; cdr3_aa: CASSLEAPAGEQYF; cdr3_nt: TGTGCCAGCAGCTTAGAGGCCCCGGCGGGGGAGCAGTACTTC
v_call: TRBV6-6; clone_size: -; j_call: TRBJ1-1; d_call: TRBD1; cdr3_aa: CASSSGTGQLNTEAFF; cdr3_nt: TGTGCCAGCAGCTCCGGGACAGGGCAACTGAACACTGAAGCTTTCTTT
v_call: TRBV28; clone_size: -; j_call: TRBJ1-1; d_call: -; cdr3_aa: CASSPGPGEGSKAFF; cdr3_nt: TGTGCCAGCAGTCCTGGTCCAGGGGAAGGGTCGAAAGCTTTCTTT
v_call: TRBV4-1; clone_size: -; j_call: TRBJ2-3; d_call: TRBD2; cdr3_aa: CASSRGLAGSGTQYF; cdr3_nt: TGCGCCAGCAGCCGCGGTCTAGCGGGGTCGGGTACGCAGTATTTT
v_call: TRBV28; clone_size: -; j_call: TRBJ1-3; d_call: TRBD1; cdr3_aa: CASSQGAYSGNTIYF; cdr3_nt: TGTGCCAGCAGTCAGGGGGCATACTCTGGAAACACCATATATTTT
v_call: TRBV14; clone_size: -; j_call: TRBJ2-7; d_call: -; cdr3_aa: CANLVPAYEQYF; cdr3_nt: TGTGCCAACCTAGTCCCTGCCTACGAGCAGTACTTC
v_call: TRBV12-3/TRBV12-4; clone_size: few; j_call: TRBJ1-5; d_call: -; cdr3_aa: CASSLLSDQPQHF; cdr3_nt: TGTGCCAGCAGTCTCCTGAGTGATCAGCCCCAGCATTTT
v_call: TRBV5-1; clone_size: -; j_call: TRBJ1-2; d_call: -; cdr3_aa: CASSPDPGHSYGYTF; cdr3_nt: TGCGCCAGCAGCCCCGATCCGGGACACTCCTATGGCTACACCTTC
v_call: TRBV5-6; clone_size: -; j_call: TRBJ2-3; d_call: TRBD1; cdr3_aa: CASSQYTGADTQYF; cdr3_nt: TGTGCCAGCAGCCAATACACAGGGGCAGATACGCAGTATTTT
v_call: TRBV19; clone_size: -; j_call: TRBJ2-7; d_call: TRBD1; cdr3_aa: CASSIMTGKDEQYF; cdr3_nt: TGTGCCAGTAGTATTATGACAGGGAAGGACGAGCAGTACTTC
v_call: TRBV30; clone_size: -; j_call: TRBJ2-3; d_call: TRBD2; cdr3_aa: CAWSKHTTSGGTDTQYF; cdr3_nt: TGTGCCTGGAGTAAGCACACGACTAGCGGTGGCACAGATACGCAGTATTTT
v_call: TRBV2; clone_size: -; j_call: TRBJ1-2; d_call: TRBD1; cdr3_aa: CASSKQGFDGYTF; cdr3_nt: TGTGCCAGCAGTAAACAGGGGTTTGACGGCTACACCTTC
v_call: TRBV29-1; clone_size: -; j_call: TRBJ2-3; d_call: -; cdr3_aa: CSVVRRASTDTQYF; cdr3_nt: TGCAGCGTTGTACGCAGGGCAAGCACAGATACGCAGTATTTT
v_call: TRBV27; clone_size: -; j_call: TRBJ1-5; d_call: TRBD1; cdr3_aa: CASSLTPPTGARTPQHF; cdr3_nt: TGTGCCAGCAGTTTAACCCCCCCAACAGGGGCCCGGACGCCCCAGCATTTT
v_call: TRBV3-1/TRBV3-2; clone_size: -; j_call: TRBJ2-1; d_call: TRBD2; cdr3_aa: CASSPIRGGPGEQFF; cdr3_nt: TGTGCCAGCAGCCCGATTCGGGGGGGGCCTGGTGAGCAGTTCTTC
v_call: TRBV19; clone_size: -; j_call: TRBJ2-2; d_call: -; cdr3_aa: CASSASHPGELFF; cdr3_nt: TGTGCCAGTAGCGCAAGCCACCCCGGGGAGCTGTTTTTT
v_call: TRBV7-9; clone_size: -; j_call: TRBJ1-2; d_call: TRBD1; cdr3_aa: CASSLGQGEEGYTF; cdr3_nt: TGTGCCAGCAGCTTGGGACAGGGGGAGGAAGGCTACACCTTC
v_call: TRBV18; clone_size: -; j_call: TRBJ1-2; d_call: TRBD1; cdr3_aa: CASSPPKRGHDYGYTF; cdr3_nt: TGTGCCAGCTCACCTCCCAAAAGGGGGCACGACTATGGCTACACCTTC
v_call: TRBV2; clone_size: -; j_call: TRBJ2-1; d_call: -; cdr3_aa: CASSAGSTQYNEQFF; cdr3_nt: TGTGCCAGCAGTGCGGGTAGCACCCAATACAATGAGCAGTTCTTC
v_call: TRBV10-1; clone_size: once; j_call: TRBJ1-1; d_call: TRBD1; cdr3_aa: CASSEATDRVNTEAFF; cdr3_nt: TGCGCCAGCAGTGAGGCAACGGACAGGGTGAACACTGAAGCTTTCTTT
v_call: TRBV4-3; clone_size: -; j_call: TRBJ1-2; d_call: TRBD1; cdr3_aa: CASSQDPYRGNGYTF; cdr3_nt: TGCGCCAGCAGCCAAGATCCTTACAGGGGGAATGGCTACACCTTC
v_call: TRBV19; clone_size: -; j_call: TRBJ1-2; d_call: -; cdr3_aa: CASSTRPEVGYGYTF; cdr3_nt: TGTGCCAGTAGTACCAGACCCGAGGTGGGCTATGGCTACACCTTC
v_call: TRBV7-2; clone_size: -; j_call: TRBJ2-5; d_call: TRBD2; cdr3_aa: CASSTTSGGATETQYF; cdr3_nt: TGTGCCAGCAGCACAACTAGCGGGGGGGCCACAGAGACCCAGTACTTC
v_call: TRBV7-2; clone_size: -; j_call: TRBJ1-1; d_call: -; cdr3_aa: CASSSQGLNTEAFF; cdr3_nt: TGTGCCAGCAGCAGCCAGGGTCTGAACACTGAAGCTTTCTTT
v_call: TRBV4-3; clone_size: few; j_call: TRBJ2-2; d_call: -; cdr3_aa: CASSQVVVANTGELFF; cdr3_nt: TGCGCCAGCAGCCAAGTGGTGGTAGCGAACACCGGGGAGCTGTTTTTT
v_call: TRBV5-1; clone_size: -; j_call: TRBJ1-2; d_call: -; cdr3_aa: CASSLAGQGRVGGYTF; cdr3_nt: TGCGCCAGCAGCTTGGCAGGACAAGGTCGTGTAGGAGGCTACACCTTC
v_call: TRBV11-2; clone_size: -; j_call: TRBJ2-1; d_call: -; cdr3_aa: CASSRGLEPSYNEQFF; cdr3_nt: TGTGCCAGCAGCAGGGGGTTAGAACCCTCCTACAATGAGCAGTTCTTC
v_call: TRBV11-3; clone_size: -; j_call: TRBJ2-5; d_call: TRBD2; cdr3_aa: CASSLGTSGGETQYF; cdr3_nt: TGTGCCAGCAGCTTAGGCACTAGCGGCGGAGAGACCCAGTACTTC
v_call: TRBV5-1; clone_size: once; j_call: TRBJ2-2; d_call: TRBD2; cdr3_aa: CASSLALAGAGTGELFF; cdr3_nt: TGCGCCAGCAGCTTGGCCCTAGCGGGGGCGGGGACCGGGGAGCTGTTTTTT
v_call: TRBV27; clone_size: -; j_call: TRBJ2-7; d_call: TRBD1; cdr3_aa: CASSLTGSDEQYF; cdr3_nt: TGTGCCAGCAGCCTGACAGGGTCCGACGAGCAGTACTTC
v_call: TRBV12-3/TRBV12-4; clone_size: -; j_call: TRBJ1-5; d_call: -; cdr3_aa: CASSSRDQPQHF; cdr3_nt: TGTGCCAGCAGTTCCAGGGATCAGCCCCAGCATTTT
v_call: TRBV12-5; clone_size: -; j_call: TRBJ2-1; d_call: -; cdr3_aa: CASGLVGGSYNEQFF; cdr3_nt: TGTGCTAGTGGTTTGGTCGGGGGCTCCTACAATGAGCAGTTCTTC
v_call: TRBV18; clone_size: -; j_call: TRBJ2-1; d_call: -; cdr3_aa: CASSPPSVRYNEQFF; cdr3_nt: TGTGCCAGCTCACCACCGTCCGTTCGCTACAATGAGCAGTTCTTC
v_call: TRBV7-3; clone_size: -; j_call: TRBJ2-1; d_call: TRBD2; cdr3_aa: CASSWEGPYNEQFF; cdr3_nt: TGTGCCAGCTCCTGGGAGGGTCCCTACAATGAGCAGTTCTTC